Included here is one T cell receptor (beta chain) sequence, with context. Antigen unknown. The DNA ends 3 residues before the CDR3 does, and the rest of the CDR3 is filled in from the germline J gene. The CDR3 length is 12 residues. Only in-frame clones appear in the TCRdb table, and some are missing; sequencing was by immunoSEQ multiplex PCR. The sample yields thousands of clones, of which the top ten take up about 5.2%. These data originate in a study of Tregs in tolerant kidney transplant recipients. Whole-study findings and limits: Biological reproducibility was not directly addressed, but technical replication error appeared minimal. In tolerant patients, donor-specific Tregs outgrew total Tregs, suggesting antigen-driven expansion. Few patients were studied, so findings need validation in larger groups. Expanding Tregs on activated donor B cells appeared to best identify donor-specific TCRbeta clones.

CFSE-labeled recipient PBMCs were cultured more than 5 days with irradiated graft donor PBMCs, then FACS-sorted. The sequence was obtained from a human patient who received a combined kidney and bone marrow transplant. This material consisted of CD8+ T cells from blood cultured with allogeneic cells, taken before the transplant. V and J are TRBV12-3 or TRBV12-4 and TRBJ1-2; TRBD1 agrees at 7 bases. The CDR3 sequence is CASRDSSMGYTF. The CDR3 DNA, read in part, is TGTGCCAGCCGGGACAGTTCTATGGGC.